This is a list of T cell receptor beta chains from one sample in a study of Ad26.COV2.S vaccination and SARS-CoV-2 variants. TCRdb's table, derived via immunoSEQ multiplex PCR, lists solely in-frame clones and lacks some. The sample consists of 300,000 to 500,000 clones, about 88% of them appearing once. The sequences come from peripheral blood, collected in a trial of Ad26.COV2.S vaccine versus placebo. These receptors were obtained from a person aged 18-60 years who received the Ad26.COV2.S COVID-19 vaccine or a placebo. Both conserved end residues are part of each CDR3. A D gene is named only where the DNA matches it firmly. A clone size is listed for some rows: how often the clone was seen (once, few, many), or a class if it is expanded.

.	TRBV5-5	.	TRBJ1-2	TGTGCCAGCAGCTTTATAACAGAGTATGGCTACACCTTC	CASSFITEYGYTF
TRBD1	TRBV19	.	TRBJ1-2	TGTGCCAGTAGTATAAAGGAGGCGGACAGGGGGCCGCGGGGCTACACCTTC	CASSIKEADRGPRGYTF
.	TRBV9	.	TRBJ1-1	TGTGCCAGCAGCCCCGGGGGTGGAACTGAAGCTTTCTTT	CASSPGGGTEAFF
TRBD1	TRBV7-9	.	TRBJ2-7	TGTGCCAGCAGCTCCTGGACAGGACTCCCTGATGCCTACGAGCAGTACTTC	CASSSWTGLPDAYEQYF
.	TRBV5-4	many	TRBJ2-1	TGTGCCAGCAGCTCCGATTTTCCCACACAGAAGCAGTTCTTC	CASSSDFPTQKQFF
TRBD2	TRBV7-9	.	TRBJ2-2	TGTGCCAGCAGCCGCAGCGGGGGGGCCGCCGGGGAGCTGTTTTTT	CASSRSGGAAGELFF
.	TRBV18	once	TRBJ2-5	TGTGCCAGCTCAGACGAAGAACAGGCGCCTGAGACCCAGTACTTC	CASSDEEQAPETQYF
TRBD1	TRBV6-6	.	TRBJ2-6	TGTGCCAGCAGTCCCTTTGGGACAGTAAGCTCTGGGGCCAACGTCCTGACTTTC	CASSPFGTVSSGANVLTF
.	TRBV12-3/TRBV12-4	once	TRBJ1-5	TGTGCCAGCAGTTTAAATAGCAATCAGCCCCAGCATTTT	CASSLNSNQPQHF
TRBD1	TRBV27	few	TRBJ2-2	TGTGCCAGCAGTAGTGTAGGACAGGGGATATCCGGGGAGCTGTTTTTT	CASSSVGQGISGELFF
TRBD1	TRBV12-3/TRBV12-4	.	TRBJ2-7	TGTGCCAGCAGCTCCACAGGGGTGAGGGAGCAGTACTTC	CASSSTGVREQYF
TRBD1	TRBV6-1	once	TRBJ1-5	TGTGCCAGCAGTGAAGCGGACAGGGAGGGTCAGCCCCAGCATTTT	CASSEADREGQPQHF
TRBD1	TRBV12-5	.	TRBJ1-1	TGTGCTAGTGGGACGGACAGGGGGCGGAACACTGAAGCTTTCTTT	CASGTDRGRNTEAFF
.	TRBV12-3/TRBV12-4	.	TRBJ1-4	TGTGCCAGCAGTTTAGCGCGAGTCAGCGAACTGTTTTTT	CASSLARVSELFF
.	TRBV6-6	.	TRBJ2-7	TGTGCCAGCAGTTTCCTTACAGGTTCCTACGAGCAGTACTTC	CASSFLTGSYEQYF
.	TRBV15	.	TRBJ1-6	TGTGCCACCAGCAGAGGCGACAGGACATATAATTCACCCCTCCACTTT	CATSRGDRTYNSPLHF
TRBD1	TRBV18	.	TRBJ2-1	TGTGCCAGCTCACCATTCGACAGGGATGATGAGCAGTTCTTC	CASSPFDRDDEQFF
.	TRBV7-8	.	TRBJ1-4	TGTGCCAGCAGCTTCCGAGAAGGGGGTGAAAAACTGTTTTTT	CASSFREGGEKLFF
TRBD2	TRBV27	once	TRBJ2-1	TGTGCCAGCAGTTTTACGACTAGCGGGGAATCCGATGAGCAGTTCTTC	CASSFTTSGESDEQFF
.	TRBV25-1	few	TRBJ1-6	TGTGCCAGCAGTGAAGGGGACGGCACCGGGTCACCCCTCCACTTT	CASSEGDGTGSPLHF
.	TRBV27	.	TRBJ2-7	TGTGCCAGCGGACCCGCGGGGAGGTGGAACTACGAGCAGTACTTC	CASGPAGRWNYEQYF
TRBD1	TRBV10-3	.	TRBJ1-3	TGTGCCACCTTGCCCCGGAGGGATCTACAGGGGCCTTCTGGAAACACCATATATTTT	CATLPRRDLQGPSGNTIYF
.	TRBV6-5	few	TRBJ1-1	TGTGCCAGCAGTTACGGGTATGAAGCTTTCTTT	CASSYGYEAFF
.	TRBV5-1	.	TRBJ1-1	TGCGCCAGCAGCTTGGCGTGGGGTGCGGGGTGGAACACTGAAGCTTTCTTT	CASSLAWGAGWNTEAFF
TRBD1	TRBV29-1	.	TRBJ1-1	TGCAGCGTTGATCTGAGACAGGGGGCCGGCACTGAAGCTTTCTTT	CSVDLRQGAGTEAFF
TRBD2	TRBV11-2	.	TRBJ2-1	TGTGCCAGCAGCCTTCGACTAGCGGGGTCAGGGGAGCAGTTCTTC	CASSLRLAGSGEQFF
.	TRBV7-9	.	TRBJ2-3	TGTGCCAGCAGCTTAGGGGGGCTAGATACGCAGTATTTT	CASSLGGLDTQYF
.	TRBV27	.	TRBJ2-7	TGTGCCAGCAGGAGACTTGACGGTGGCTACGAGCAGTACTTC	CASRRLDGGYEQYF
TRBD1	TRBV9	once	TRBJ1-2	TGTGCCAGCAGCGTGCTGACAGGGAAGGCATACTATGGCTACACCTTC	CASSVLTGKAYYGYTF
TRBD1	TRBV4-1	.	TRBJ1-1	TGCGCCAGCAGGTCAGGGGGGACTGAAGCTTTCTTT	CASRSGGTEAFF
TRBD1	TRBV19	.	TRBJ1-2	TGTGCCAGTAGTCTTGGACAGGGGGCTGAGGGGTACTATGGCTACACCTTC	CASSLGQGAEGYYGYTF
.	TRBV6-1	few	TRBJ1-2	TGTGCCAGCAGTGAACCAGGGTATGATGGCTACACCTTC	CASSEPGYDGYTF
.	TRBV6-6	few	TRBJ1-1	TGTGCCAGCAGTTACTCGATAGACAGCGAAGCTTTCTTT	CASSYSIDSEAFF
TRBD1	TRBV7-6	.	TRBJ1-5	TGTGCCAGCAGCGAGGGGGGACCGGGACAGGTTTTCAATCAGCCCCAGCATTTT	CASSEGGPGQVFNQPQHF
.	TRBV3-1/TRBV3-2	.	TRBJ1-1	TGTGCCAGCAGCCAAGAGGCGTCAGGGAGGACTGAAGCTTTCTTT	CASSQEASGRTEAFF
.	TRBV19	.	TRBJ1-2	TGTGCCAGTAGTCGGTACTTAGAGCGTACTTATGGCTACACCTTC	CASSRYLERTYGYTF
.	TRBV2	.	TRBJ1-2	TGTGCCAGCAGTATCCGGACAACTAACTATGGCTACACCTTC	CASSIRTTNYGYTF
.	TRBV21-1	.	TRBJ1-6	TGTGCCAGCAGCAAAGGACAGGGTAATGATTCACCCCTCCACTTT	CASSKGQGNDSPLHF
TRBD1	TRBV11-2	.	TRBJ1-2	TGTGCCAGCAGCCAGGAGGGACAGGGGTACTATGGCTACACCTTC	CASSQEGQGYYGYTF
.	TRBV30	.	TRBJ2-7	TGTGCCTGGAGTGCATCCCCATCCCTAGAGCAGTACTTC	CAWSASPSLEQYF
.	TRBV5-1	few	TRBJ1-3	TGCGCCAGCAGCTTGGACGGAAACACCATATATTTT	CASSLDGNTIYF
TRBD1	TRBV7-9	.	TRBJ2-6	TGTGCCAGCAGCAGTAGGACAGGGACTGGGGCCAACGTCCTGACTTTC	CASSSRTGTGANVLTF